A single T cell receptor (beta chain) is shown here with its context. Its antigen remains unknown. The length of the CDR3 is 14 residues. The V gene's germline CDR1 is SGHDT and CDR2 YYEEEE. Deletions cut 1 base from V and 3 bases from J, with 10 bases between. These data come from a study of T-cell memory formation after mild COVID-19. General study points: Contracting CD4+ clones were located mainly in CM and EM, and CD8+ clones in EMRA.

The 5'RACE method, run with constant-segment primers, produced TCR alpha and TCR beta cDNA libraries (carrying sample barcodes and UMIs). TCRdb re-called the 5' RACE reads with MiXCR, one entry per CDR3 protein. The sample records about 410,000 distinct CDR3 sequences, roughly 18% being singletons. The TCR comes from a man aged 18 to 30 who had mild COVID-19 (a few samples of this study predate the infection). Cell type and time point are not known. The sample taken for sequencing was PBMCs or a T cell subset sorted from them (not recorded which). The chain is built from TRBV5-6 and TRBJ1-2; D gene uncertain. DNA for the CDR3: TGTGCCAGCAGCTTGTGGCAGAACGACTATGGCTACACCTTC. Its translation: CASSLWQNDYGYTF.